Following are 12 T cell receptor beta chains from one sample sequenced in a study of CD8+ T cells in alopecia areata. As to treatment: oral pan-JAK inhibitor, 5-10 mg twice daily. Isolated RNA was reverse transcribed into cDNA used as the sequencing template. Method: immunoSEQ multiplex PCR; TCRdb's copy keeps in-frame clones and lacks some. The table shows approximately 200,000 clones, with 60% to 70% occurring only once. Sequenced here: CD4+ T cells sorted from blood, sampled at week 4, from a patient treated with tofacitinib. The receptors were gathered from a human donor with alopecia areata.

The chain recombines TRBV7-2 with TRBJ1-2, with TRBD1 matching over 7 bases. The J segment lost 6 bases and the V segment lost 4 bases, leaving 11 bases of the junction unmatched. This CDR3 is 15 amino acids long. The germline V gene has CDR1 SGHTA and CDR2 FQGNSA. CDR3 nucleotide sequence: TGTGCCAGCAGCTCCCAGACAGGGCTTTACGATGGCTACACCTTC. Translated, it gives CASSSQTGLYDGYTF.

The V and J genes are TRBV29-1 and TRBJ2-7, with unresolved D. Per germline, CDR1 SQVTM and CDR2 ANQGSEA. V was clipped by 5 bases and J by 3 bases, with 14 bases between them. The CDR3 spans 13 residues. The DNA of the CDR3 is TGCAGCGTTCACCCGGGCTCAAACTACGAGCAGTACTTC. Its translation is CSVHPGSNYEQYF.

This chain uses TRBV6-5 with TRBJ2-3; D is unresolved. V shed 7 bases and J shed 2 bases, with 13 bases lying between them. The CDR3 runs to 14 residues. Germline CDR1 and CDR2: MNHEY and SVGAGI. This CDR3 is CASKVGWVTDTQYF. The CDR3, as DNA: TGTGCCAGCAAGGTTGGGTGGGTCACAGATACGCAGTATTTT.

This rearrangement joins TRBV19 to TRBJ1-1, with D perhaps matching TRBD1 (6 bases). CDR1 is LNHDA, CDR2 SQIVND, per germline (reference sequence). CDR3 length equals 13 residues. V was shortened by 6 bases and J by 5 bases, with 13 bases between the two germline ends. The CDR3 loop is CASSLRTGTEAFF. CDR3 in DNA: TGTGCCAGTAGCCTCAGAACAGGGACTGAAGCTTTCTTT.

This clone was detected only a few times. The chain combines TRBV10-3 with TRBJ2-2; 7 positions agree with TRBD1. The germline V gene has CDR1 ENHRY and CDR2 SYGVKD. Trimming removed 6 bases from V and 0 bases from J; junction bases left unmatched: 7. This CDR3 is built from 16 residues. The DNA of the CDR3 is TGTGCCATCAGCGATAAGGGACAGACGAACACCGGGGAGCTGTTTTTT. Amino acids: CAISDKGQTNTGELFF.

This clone was seen a few times. The J gene is TRBJ2-5, the V gene TRBV7-8; no reliable D call. The CDR3 extends over 14 amino acids. Trimming left V 2 bases short and J 1 base short, with 8 bases between. The germline gives CDR1 SGHVS, CDR2 FQNEAQ. The CDR3 sequence is CASSLRQVQETQYF. The CDR3 bases are TGTGCCAGCAGCTTACGACAAGTCCAAGAGACCCAGTACTTC.

The V gene is TRBV5-1, the J gene TRBJ2-1; D call uncertain. CDR3 size: 16 residues. Deletions cut 0 bases from V and 6 bases from J, with 16 bases between. Germline CDR1 reads SGHRS; CDR2 reads YFSETQ. This CDR3 reads CASSLGAAPRTNEQFF. DNA for the CDR3: TGCGCCAGCAGCTTGGGAGCAGCCCCCCGCACCAATGAGCAGTTCTTC.

The V call is TRBV2, the J call TRBJ2-7, with D perhaps matching TRBD1 (5 bases). The germline gives CDR1 SNHLY, CDR2 FYNNEI. Trimming took 5 bases from V and 12 from J, leaving 14 bases between them. This CDR3 spans 11 amino acids. The CDR3: CASSILPQGYF. Here the CDR3 DNA reads TGTGCCAGCAGTATCCTTCCCCAGGGGTACTTC.

The rearrangement uses TRBV27 and TRBJ2-1; 8 bases are shared with TRBD2. The CDR3 is made up of 15 amino acids. Germline V lookup: CDR1 MNHEY, CDR2 SMNVEV (reference sequence). The ends lost 4 bases at V and 7 bases at J; junction bases unmatched: 9. The CDR3 region has the DNA TGTGCCAGCAGTTCCCCGAGCGGGGGTTTAAATGAGCAGTTCTTC. Amino acid sequence: CASSSPSGGLNEQFF.

This clone was counted between two and nine times. The J gene is TRBJ2-7, the V gene TRBV2, with D uncertain. Germline V CDR1 and CDR2: SNHLY, FYNNEI. The V and J ends lost 5 bases and 6 bases respectively, with 17 bases between them. The CDR3 spans 14 residues. The CDR3, as DNA: TGTGCCAGCAGTTCCCAGAGTGGGATCTCCGAGCAGTACTTC. It specifies CASSSQSGISEQYF.

CDR3 sequence: CASSEWAGPTTNEKLFF. The CDR3, as DNA: TGTGCCAGCAGTGAATGGGCAGGGCCGACAACTAATGAAAAACTGTTTTTT. The rearrangement joins TRBV25-1 to TRBJ1-4; D is possibly TRBD1 (5 bases). The V gene lost 1 base and the J gene lost 0 bases, with 12 bases spanning the gap. Germline V lookup: CDR1 MGHDK, CDR2 SYGVNS. The CDR3 totals 17 residues.

Comments on this clone: In the same sample, other DNA sequences code for this CDR3. The chain recombines TRBV7-9 with TRBJ2-3, with unresolved D. CDR1 and CDR2 (germline): SEHNR, FQNEAQ (reference sequence). Trimming took off 5 bases at V and 4 bases at J, with 7 bases between the two ends. This CDR3 is built from 12 residues. The CDR3: CASSLVADTQYF. CDR3 DNA: TGTGCCAGCAGCCTGGTGGCAGATACGCAGTATTTT.